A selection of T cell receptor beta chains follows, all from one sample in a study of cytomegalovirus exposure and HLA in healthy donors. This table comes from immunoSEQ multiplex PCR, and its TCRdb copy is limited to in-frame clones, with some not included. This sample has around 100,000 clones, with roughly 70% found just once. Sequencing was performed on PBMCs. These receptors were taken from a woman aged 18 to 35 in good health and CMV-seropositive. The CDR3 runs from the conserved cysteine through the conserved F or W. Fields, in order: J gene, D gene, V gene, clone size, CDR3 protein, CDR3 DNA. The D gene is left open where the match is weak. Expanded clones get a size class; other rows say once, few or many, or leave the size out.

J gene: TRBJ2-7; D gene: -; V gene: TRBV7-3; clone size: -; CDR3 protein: CASSLMAGSYEQYF; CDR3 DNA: TGTGCCAGCAGCTTAATGGCGGGCTCCTACGAGCAGTACTTC
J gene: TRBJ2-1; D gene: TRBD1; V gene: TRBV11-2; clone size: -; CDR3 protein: CASSTGQGHEQFF; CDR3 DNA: TGTGCCAGCAGCACCGGACAGGGCCATGAGCAGTTCTTC
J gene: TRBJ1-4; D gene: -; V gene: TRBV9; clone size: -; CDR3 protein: CASSVRLDPTNEKLFF; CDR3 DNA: TGTGCCAGCAGCGTCCGGTTAGATCCAACTAATGAAAAACTGTTTTTT
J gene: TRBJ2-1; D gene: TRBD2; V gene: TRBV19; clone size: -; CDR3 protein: CASSIGEGGEFF; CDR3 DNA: TGTGCCAGTAGTATAGGGGAGGGAGGTGAGTTCTTC
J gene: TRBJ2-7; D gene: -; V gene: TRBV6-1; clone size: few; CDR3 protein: CASQIRDTYEQYF; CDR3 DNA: TGTGCCAGCCAGATCCGGGACACCTACGAGCAGTACTTC
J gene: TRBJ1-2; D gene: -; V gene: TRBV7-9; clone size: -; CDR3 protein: CASSFEYGDAYGYTF; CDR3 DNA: TGTGCCAGCAGCTTTGAGTACGGGGATGCCTATGGCTACACCTTC
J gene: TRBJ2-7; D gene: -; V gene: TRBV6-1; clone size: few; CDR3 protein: CASTPSGQYYEQYF; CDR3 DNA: TGTGCCAGCACCCCAAGTGGACAGTACTACGAGCAGTACTTC
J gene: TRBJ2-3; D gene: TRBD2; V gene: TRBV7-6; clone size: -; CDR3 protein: CASSSGLAGDTDTQYF; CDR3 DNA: TGTGCCAGCAGCTCAGGACTAGCGGGGGACACAGATACGCAGTATTTT
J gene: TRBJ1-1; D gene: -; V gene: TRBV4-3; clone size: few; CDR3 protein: CASSQDYTEGIWYTEAFF; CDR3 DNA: TGCGCCAGCAGCCAAGATTATACAGAAGGAATTTGGTACACTGAAGCTTTCTTT
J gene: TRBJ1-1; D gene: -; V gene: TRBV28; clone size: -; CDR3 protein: CASSQTGEPEAFF; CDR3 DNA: TGTGCCAGCAGCCAAACAGGAGAACCTGAAGCTTTCTTT
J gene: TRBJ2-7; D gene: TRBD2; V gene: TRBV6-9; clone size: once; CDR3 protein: CASSLAGNSYEQYF; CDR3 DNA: TGTGCCAGCAGTTTAGCGGGGAACTCCTACGAGCAGTACTTC
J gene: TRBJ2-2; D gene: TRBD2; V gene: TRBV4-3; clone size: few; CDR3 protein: CASSHNGLVNTGELFF; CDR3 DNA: TGCGCCAGCAGCCACAACGGACTAGTAAACACCGGGGAGCTGTTTTTT
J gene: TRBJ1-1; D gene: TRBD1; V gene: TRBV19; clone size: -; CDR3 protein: CASRGQEVMNTEAFF; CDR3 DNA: TGTGCCAGTAGAGGACAGGAGGTAATGAACACTGAAGCTTTCTTT
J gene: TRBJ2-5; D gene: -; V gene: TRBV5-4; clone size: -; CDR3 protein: CASSLARSGETQYF; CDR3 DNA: TGTGCCAGCAGCTTGGCCCGGAGCGGGGAGACCCAGTACTTC
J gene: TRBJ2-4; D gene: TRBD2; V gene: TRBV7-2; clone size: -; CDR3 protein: CASSLESSGGNLAKNIQYF; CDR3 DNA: TGTGCCAGCAGCTTAGAGAGTAGCGGGGGCAACTTAGCCAAAAACATTCAGTACTTC
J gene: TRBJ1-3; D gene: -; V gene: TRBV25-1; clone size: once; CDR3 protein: CASSDLTEGGNTIYF; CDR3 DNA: TGTGCCAGCAGTGATCTTACGGAGGGGGGAAACACCATATATTTT
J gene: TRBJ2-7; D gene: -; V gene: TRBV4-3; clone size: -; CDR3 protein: CASSPHRSSYEQYF; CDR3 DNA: TGCGCCAGCAGCCCACACCGCAGCTCCTACGAGCAGTACTTC
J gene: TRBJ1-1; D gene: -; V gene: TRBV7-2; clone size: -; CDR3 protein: CASSPRTGLSMNTEAFF; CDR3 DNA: TGTGCCAGCAGCCCACGAACAGGGCTTTCCATGAACACTGAAGCTTTCTTT
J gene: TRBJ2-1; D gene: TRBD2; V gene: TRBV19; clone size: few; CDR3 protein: CASSIGTSGRVNEQFF; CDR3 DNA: TGTGCCAGTAGTATAGGGACTAGCGGGAGGGTAAATGAGCAGTTCTTC
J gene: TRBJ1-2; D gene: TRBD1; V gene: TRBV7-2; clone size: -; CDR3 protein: CASSLYIGTGVGGYTF; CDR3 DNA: TGTGCCAGCAGCTTATATATAGGGACAGGGGTGGGTGGCTACACCTTC
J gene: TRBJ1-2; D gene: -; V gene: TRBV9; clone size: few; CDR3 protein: CASSPRGGGYGYTF; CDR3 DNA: TGTGCCAGCAGCCCGAGAGGGGGTGGCTATGGCTACACCTTC
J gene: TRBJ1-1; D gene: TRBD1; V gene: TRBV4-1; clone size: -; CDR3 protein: CASSQDGGATGWVGGEAFF; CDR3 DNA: TGCGCCAGCAGCCAAGATGGGGGCGCGACAGGGTGGGTAGGAGGTGAAGCTTTCTTT
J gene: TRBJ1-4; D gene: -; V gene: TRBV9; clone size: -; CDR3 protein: CASSAGGEKLFF; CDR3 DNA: TGTGCCAGCAGCGCTGGGGGCGAAAAACTGTTTTTT
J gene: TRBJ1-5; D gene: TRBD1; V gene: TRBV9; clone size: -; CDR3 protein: CASSARDSNQPQHF; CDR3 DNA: TGTGCCAGCAGCGCACGGGACAGTAATCAGCCCCAGCATTTT
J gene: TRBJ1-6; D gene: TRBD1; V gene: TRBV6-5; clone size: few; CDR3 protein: CASSGTVNNSPLHF; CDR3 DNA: TGTGCCAGCAGTGGGACAGTAAATAATTCACCCCTCCACTTT
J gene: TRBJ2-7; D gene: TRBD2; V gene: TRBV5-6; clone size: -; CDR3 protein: CASSSFVAGGPSYEQYF; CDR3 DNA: TGTGCCAGCAGCTCGTTTGTTGCGGGGGGACCCTCCTACGAGCAGTACTTC
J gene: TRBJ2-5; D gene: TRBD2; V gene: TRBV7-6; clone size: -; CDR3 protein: CASSLALTRGGETQYF; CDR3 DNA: TGTGCCAGCAGCTTAGCCCTAACTAGGGGAGGGGAGACCCAGTACTTC
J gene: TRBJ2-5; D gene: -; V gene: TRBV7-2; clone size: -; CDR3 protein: CASSQATRETQYF; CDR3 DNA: TGTGCCAGCAGCCAAGCGACGAGAGAGACCCAGTACTTC
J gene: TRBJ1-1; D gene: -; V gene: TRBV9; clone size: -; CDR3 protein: CASSVLQEGTEAFF; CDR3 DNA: TGTGCCAGCAGCGTACTCCAGGAGGGCACTGAAGCTTTCTTT
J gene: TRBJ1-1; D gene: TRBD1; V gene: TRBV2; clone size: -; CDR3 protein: CASSLIPGQATEAFF; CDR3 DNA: TGTGCCAGCAGTCTTATACCGGGACAGGCCACTGAAGCTTTCTTT
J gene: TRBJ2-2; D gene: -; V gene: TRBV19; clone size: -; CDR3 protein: CASSIWGDGNTGELFF; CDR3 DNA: TGTGCCAGTAGTATCTGGGGCGACGGAAATACCGGGGAGCTGTTTTTT
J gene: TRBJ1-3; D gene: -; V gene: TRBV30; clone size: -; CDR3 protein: CAWSVPGTSGNTIYF; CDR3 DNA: TGTGCCTGGAGTGTCCCGGGAACCTCTGGAAACACCATATATTTT
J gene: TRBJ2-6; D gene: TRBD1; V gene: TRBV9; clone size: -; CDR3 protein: CASSVDRGDSRPGANVLTF; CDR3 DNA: TGTGCCAGCAGCGTAGACAGGGGGGACTCCCGGCCCGGGGCCAACGTCCTGACTTTC
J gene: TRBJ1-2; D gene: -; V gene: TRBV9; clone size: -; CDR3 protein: CASSLAGLANYGYTF; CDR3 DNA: TGTGCCAGCAGCCTGGCAGGACTAGCTAACTATGGCTACACCTTC
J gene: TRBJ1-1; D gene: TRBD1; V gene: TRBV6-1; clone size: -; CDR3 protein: CASNTGGRTEAFF; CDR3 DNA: TGTGCCAGCAATACAGGGGGCCGGACTGAAGCTTTCTTT